The text below deals with one T cell receptor (beta chain). The data belong to a study of blood T cell repertoires in COVID-19. Some clones are missing from TCRdb's copy, which holds only in-frame ones; the method was immunoSEQ multiplex PCR. The profile shows roughly 700,000 clones, over 80% of them singletons. Germline CDR1 and CDR2: SNHLY and FYNNEI. With 6 bases clipped from V and 8 bases from J, the junction kept 6 bases outside the gene matches. The CDR3 runs 13 residues. The sequencing sample was made of peripheral blood. This sequence originates from a woman under 30 with acute or convalescent COVID-19. This chain connects TRBV2 to TRBJ1-1; 10 nucleotides line up with TRBD1. DNA of the CDR3: TGTGCCAGCAGGGCCGACAGGGGGCAGGAAGCTTTCTTT. It codes for CASRADRGQEAFF.